This T cell receptor (beta chain) was captured by sequencing in a study of blood T cell repertoires in COVID-19. TCRdb's table, derived via immunoSEQ multiplex PCR, lists solely in-frame clones and lacks some. Of 110,000 or so clones detected, roughly 88% appear once; the ten largest clones hold approximately 2.5%. The CDR3 totals 16 residues. Trimming removed 3 bases from V and 4 bases from J; junction bases left unmatched: 8. Germline values: CDR1 SGDLS, CDR2 YYNGEE. This sequence originates from a human donor in a cohort sampled during active COVID-19. The sample was peripheral blood. The chain combines TRBV9 with TRBJ2-2; 8 bases map to TRBD2. The DNA of the CDR3 is TGTGCCAGCAGCGCCACCCCAGCGGGGGTCACCGGGGAGCTGTTTTTT. Encoded protein: CASSATPAGVTGELFF.